The rows below give T cell receptor beta chains drawn from one sample of a study of Ad26.COV2.S vaccination and SARS-CoV-2 variants. Data came from immunoSEQ multiplex PCR; TCRdb stores just in-frame clones and leaves some out. This table has about 480,000 clones, roughly nine tenths appearing once. The sequences come from peripheral blood, collected in a trial of Ad26.COV2.S vaccine versus placebo. All receptors derive from a person between 18 and 65 years old who received the Ad26.COV2.S COVID-19 vaccine or a placebo. CDR3s include the opening cysteine and the closing phenylalanine or tryptophan. Size values are once, few and many counts, or a class for expanded clones, and some rows have none.

-	TRBV30	TRBJ1-5	CAWSPGGNQPQHF
once	TRBV29-1	TRBJ1-1	CSVLRVPTEAFF
-	TRBV5-1	TRBJ1-2	CASSPSDRGANLYGYTF
-	TRBV4-1	TRBJ2-3	CASSQFPAADTQYF
-	TRBV4-3	TRBJ2-3	CASSQNRGQATDTQYF
-	TRBV5-1	TRBJ2-6	CASSLAQPGANVLTF
-	TRBV9	TRBJ1-4	CASSVGGELEKLFF
-	TRBV18	TRBJ2-7	CASSPLQGSYEQYF
-	TRBV3-1/TRBV3-2	TRBJ2-7	CASSTQSGTGDLPPLPYF
-	TRBV20-1	TRBJ1-5	CSASIRTLGPQHF
-	TRBV5-3	TRBJ1-1	CARRRLGTEAFF
-	TRBV7-2	TRBJ2-2	CASSPQNTGELFF
-	TRBV5-1	TRBJ2-1	CASSGTSVHNEQFF
few	TRBV4-2	TRBJ1-6	CASSQEVSGAGGSTLHF
-	TRBV5-1	TRBJ1-3	CASSLTGGWGNTIYF
-	TRBV28	TRBJ2-3	CASSPTGDTQYF
-	TRBV5-4	TRBJ1-1	CASSAGMNTEAFF
-	TRBV6-2/TRBV6-3	TRBJ2-7	CASSYAGNGEQYF
-	TRBV5-4	TRBJ2-5	CASSLGWQGNQETQYF
-	TRBV10-3	TRBJ2-7	CAISEGLGGYYEQYF
once	TRBV5-4	TRBJ2-1	CASSSTDYNEQFF
-	TRBV13	TRBJ2-3	CASSLVTAKHTDTQYF
once	TRBV5-1	TRBJ2-1	CASSLGHNEQFF
-	TRBV15	TRBJ1-1	CATGGRGPGNTEAFF
few	TRBV11-1	TRBJ2-4	CASSAGGGTNIQYF
-	TRBV7-2	TRBJ1-3	CASSLGNTGNTIYF
once	TRBV5-1	TRBJ2-3	CASSLSQSTDTQYF
-	TRBV30	TRBJ1-2	CAWSDFYGYTF
-	TRBV19	TRBJ2-3	CASSRAGSVTDTQYF
-	TRBV5-1	TRBJ2-5	CASSLGTSGRTGETQYF
-	TRBV6-4	TRBJ1-1	CASSATGVSEAFF
-	TRBV6-5	TRBJ2-2	CASRERDFGSGELFF
-	TRBV18	TRBJ2-1	CASSPLAGEGPGLLSEQFF
once	TRBV19	TRBJ1-4	CASANSPGQAQEKLFF
-	TRBV28	TRBJ1-5	CASSLINQPQHF
-	TRBV7-8	TRBJ1-2	CASSQGSGPYGYTF
-	TRBV19	TRBJ1-1	CASSDTGAPPEAFF
-	TRBV6-5	TRBJ2-1	CASTGLADSYNEQFF
-	TRBV5-4	TRBJ2-5	CASSPGPETQYF
-	TRBV2	TRBJ1-1	CASSNLNTEAFF
-	TRBV2	TRBJ2-3	CASSVGRSSTDTQYF
-	TRBV7-2	TRBJ2-7	CASSDFDEQYF
-	TRBV30	TRBJ2-7	CAWSPPGSWGENYEQYF
-	TRBV28	TRBJ2-3	CASRVGLQGTDTQYF
-	TRBV7-2	TRBJ2-7	CASSPRGGYEQYF
-	TRBV7-9	TRBJ2-7	CASSPPSGNYEQYF
-	TRBV19	TRBJ1-2	CASSITGIAGAGYTF
-	TRBV7-9	TRBJ2-7	CASSSGHSYEQYF
-	TRBV6-5	TRBJ2-1	CASWTSSFNEQFF
-	TRBV7-9	TRBJ2-1	CASSFNRVYNEQFF
-	TRBV4-2	TRBJ2-7	CASSQDASGSYEQYF
-	TRBV29-1	TRBJ2-7	CSARAGVGYEQYF
-	TRBV29-1	TRBJ2-7	CSVWGANSINYEQYF
once	TRBV7-2	TRBJ2-2	CASSFASGNANTGELFF
-	TRBV9	TRBJ2-3	CASSPRLASTDTQYF
-	TRBV6-5	TRBJ1-2	CASSQTRDGYTF
-	TRBV7-8	TRBJ1-6	CASSWGQGHSPLHF
-	TRBV15	TRBJ1-2	CATSTGQGRDYGYTF
-	TRBV30	TRBJ2-5	CAWRASLRETQYF
-	TRBV27	TRBJ1-1	CASSIGRANTEAFF